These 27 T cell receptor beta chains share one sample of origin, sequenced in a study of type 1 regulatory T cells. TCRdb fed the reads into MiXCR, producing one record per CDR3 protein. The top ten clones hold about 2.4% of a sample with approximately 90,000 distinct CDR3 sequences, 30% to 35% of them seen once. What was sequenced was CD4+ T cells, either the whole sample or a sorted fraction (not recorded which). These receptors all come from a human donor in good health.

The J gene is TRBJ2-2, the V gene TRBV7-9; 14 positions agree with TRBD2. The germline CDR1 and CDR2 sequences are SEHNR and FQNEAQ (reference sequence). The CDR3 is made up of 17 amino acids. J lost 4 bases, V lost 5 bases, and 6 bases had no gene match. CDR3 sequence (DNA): TGTGCCAGCAGCCCCCGACTAGCGGGAGGGAGCACCGGGGAGCTGTTTTTT. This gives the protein CASSPRLAGGSTGELFF.

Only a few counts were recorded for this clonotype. This CDR3 reads CASSIGPQGTSDTYNEQFF. As DNA, the CDR3 is TGTGCCAGTAGTATAGGCCCTCAGGGGACTAGCGACACCTACAATGAGCAGTTCTTC. The rearrangement joins TRBV19 to TRBJ2-1, with 10 bases fitting TRBD2. Germline V lookup: CDR1 LNHDA, CDR2 SQIVND (reference sequence). This CDR3 comprises 19 residues. Germline trimming cut 1 base from V and 2 bases from J; bases unmatched to any gene: 11.

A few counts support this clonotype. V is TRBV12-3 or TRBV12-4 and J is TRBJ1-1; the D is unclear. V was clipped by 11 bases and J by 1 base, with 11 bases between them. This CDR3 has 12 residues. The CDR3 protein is CADQATNTEAFF. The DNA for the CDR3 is TGTGCCGATCAAGCCACGAACACTGAAGCTTTCTTT.

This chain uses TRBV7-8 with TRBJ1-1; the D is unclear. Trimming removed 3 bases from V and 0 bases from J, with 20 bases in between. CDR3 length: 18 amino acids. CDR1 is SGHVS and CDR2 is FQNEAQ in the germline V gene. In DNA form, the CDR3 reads TGTGCCAGCAGCTTTCGTTGGGGTCCGGGCCGGGTGAACACTGAAGCTTTCTTT. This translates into CASSFRWGPGRVNTEAFF.

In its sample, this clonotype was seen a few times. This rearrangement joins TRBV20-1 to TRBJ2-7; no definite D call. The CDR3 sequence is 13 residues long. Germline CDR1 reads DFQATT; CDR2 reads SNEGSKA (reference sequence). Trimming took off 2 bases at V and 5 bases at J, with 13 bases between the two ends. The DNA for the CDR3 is TGCAGTGCTAGAACTTGGGTCGATCACGAGCAGTACTTC. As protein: CSARTWVDHEQYF.

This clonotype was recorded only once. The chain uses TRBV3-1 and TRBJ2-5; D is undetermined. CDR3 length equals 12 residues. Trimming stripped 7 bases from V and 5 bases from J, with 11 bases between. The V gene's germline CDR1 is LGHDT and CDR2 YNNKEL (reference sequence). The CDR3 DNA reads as TGTGCCAGCACCCTTGATGGTGAGACCCAGTACTTC. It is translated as CASTLDGETQYF.

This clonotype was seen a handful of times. CDR3 region: CSAREPANTGELFF. The CDR3 DNA reads as TGCAGTGCTAGAGAACCCGCGAACACCGGGGAGCTGTTTTTT. The V gene is TRBV20-1, the J gene TRBJ2-2; D is ambiguous. The CDR3 is made up of 14 amino acids. Germline V lookup: CDR1 DFQATT, CDR2 SNEGSKA (reference sequence). Deletions cut 0 bases from V and 0 bases from J, with 5 bases between.

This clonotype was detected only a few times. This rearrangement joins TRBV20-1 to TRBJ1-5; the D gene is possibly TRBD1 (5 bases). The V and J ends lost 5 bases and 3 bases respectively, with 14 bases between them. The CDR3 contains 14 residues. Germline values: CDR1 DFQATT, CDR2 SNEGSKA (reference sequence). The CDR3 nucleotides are TGCAGTGCTCACCCGGGACCCCTCAATCAGCCCCAGCATTTT. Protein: CSAHPGPLNQPQHF.

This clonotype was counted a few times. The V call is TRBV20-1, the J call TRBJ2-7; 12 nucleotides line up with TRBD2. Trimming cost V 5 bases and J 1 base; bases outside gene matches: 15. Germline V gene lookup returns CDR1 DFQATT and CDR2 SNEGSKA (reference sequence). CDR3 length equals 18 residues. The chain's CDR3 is CSASPRTSGKILSYEQYF. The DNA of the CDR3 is TGCAGTGCTTCCCCCAGGACTAGCGGGAAGATTCTGTCCTACGAGCAGTACTTC.

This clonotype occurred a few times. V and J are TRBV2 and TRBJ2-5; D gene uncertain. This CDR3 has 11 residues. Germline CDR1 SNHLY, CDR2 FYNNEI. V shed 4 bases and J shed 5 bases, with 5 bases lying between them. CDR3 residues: CASSGSETQYF. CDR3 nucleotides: TGTGCCAGCAGTGGATCGGAGACCCAGTACTTC.

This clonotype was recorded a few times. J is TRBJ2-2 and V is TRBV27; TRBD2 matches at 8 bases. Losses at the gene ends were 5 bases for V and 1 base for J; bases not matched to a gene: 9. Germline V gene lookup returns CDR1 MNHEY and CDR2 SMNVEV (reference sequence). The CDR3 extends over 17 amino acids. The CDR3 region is CASSLRLTSGNTGELFF. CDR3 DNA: TGTGCCAGCAGTCTCCGCCTCACTAGCGGGAACACCGGGGAGCTGTTTTTT.

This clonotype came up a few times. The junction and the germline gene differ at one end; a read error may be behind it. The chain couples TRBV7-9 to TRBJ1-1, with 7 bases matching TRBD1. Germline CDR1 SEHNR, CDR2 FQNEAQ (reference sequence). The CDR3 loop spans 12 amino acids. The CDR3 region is CASSVAGGEAFF. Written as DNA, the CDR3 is TGTGCCAGCAGCGTAGCAGGGGGTGAAGCTTTCTTT.

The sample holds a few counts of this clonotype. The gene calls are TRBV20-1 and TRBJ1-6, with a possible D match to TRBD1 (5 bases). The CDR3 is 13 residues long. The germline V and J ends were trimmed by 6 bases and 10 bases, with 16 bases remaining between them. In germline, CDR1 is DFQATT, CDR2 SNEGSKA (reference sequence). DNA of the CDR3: TGCAGTGCAACCATCACGGAGGGGTCACCCCTCCACTTT. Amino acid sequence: CSATITEGSPLHF.

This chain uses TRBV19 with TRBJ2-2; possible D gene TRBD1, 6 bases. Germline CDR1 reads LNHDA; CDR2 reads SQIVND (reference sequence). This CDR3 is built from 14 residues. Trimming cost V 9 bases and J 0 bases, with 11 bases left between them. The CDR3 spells CASVTGPNTGELFF. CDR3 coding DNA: TGTGCCAGCGTAACAGGGCCGAACACCGGGGAGCTGTTTTTT.

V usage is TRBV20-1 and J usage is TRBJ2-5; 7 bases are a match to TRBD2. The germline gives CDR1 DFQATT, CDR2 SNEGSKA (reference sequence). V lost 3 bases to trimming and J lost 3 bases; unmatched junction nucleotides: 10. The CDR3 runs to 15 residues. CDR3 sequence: CSARPPTLAEETQYF. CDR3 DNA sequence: TGCAGTGCTAGGCCACCCACCCTAGCGGAAGAGACCCAGTACTTC.

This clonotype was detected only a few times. Here the CDR3 reads CASSFRLAGKPYQETQYF. In DNA, the CDR3 is TGCGCCAGCAGCTTTCGTCTAGCGGGAAAGCCGTACCAAGAGACCCAGTACTTC. V usage is TRBV5-1 and J usage is TRBJ2-5, with 9 bases lining up with TRBD2. The CDR3 runs 18 residues. V shed 2 bases, J shed 0 bases, and the junction held 11 bases outside the gene matches. The V gene's germline CDR1 is SGHRS and CDR2 YFSETQ.

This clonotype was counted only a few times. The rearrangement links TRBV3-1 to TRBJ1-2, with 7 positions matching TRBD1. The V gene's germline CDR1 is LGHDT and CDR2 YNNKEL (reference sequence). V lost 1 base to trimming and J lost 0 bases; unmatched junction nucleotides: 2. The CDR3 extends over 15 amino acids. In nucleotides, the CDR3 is TGTGCCAGCAGCCAAGGACAGGGAACTAACTATGGCTACACCTTC. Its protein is CASSQGQGTNYGYTF.

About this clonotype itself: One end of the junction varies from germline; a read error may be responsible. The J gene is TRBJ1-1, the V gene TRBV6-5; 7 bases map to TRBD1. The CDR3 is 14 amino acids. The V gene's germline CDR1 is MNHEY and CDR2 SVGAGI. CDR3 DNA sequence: TGTGCCAGCAGTTTTGGACAGGTTAACACTGAAACTTTCTTT. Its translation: CASSFGQVNTETFF.

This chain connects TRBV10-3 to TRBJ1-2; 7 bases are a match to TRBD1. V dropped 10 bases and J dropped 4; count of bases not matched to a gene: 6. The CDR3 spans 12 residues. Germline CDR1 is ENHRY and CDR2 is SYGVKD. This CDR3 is CATVDRVYGYTF. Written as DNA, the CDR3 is TGTGCCACCGTAGACAGGGTCTATGGCTACACCTTC.

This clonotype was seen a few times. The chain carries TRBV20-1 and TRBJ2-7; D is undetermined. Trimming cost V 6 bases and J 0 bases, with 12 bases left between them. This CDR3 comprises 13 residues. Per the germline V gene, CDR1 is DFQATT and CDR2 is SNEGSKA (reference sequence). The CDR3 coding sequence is TGCAGTGCCTACGATTCAAGCTCCTACGAGCAGTACTTC. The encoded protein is CSAYDSSSYEQYF.

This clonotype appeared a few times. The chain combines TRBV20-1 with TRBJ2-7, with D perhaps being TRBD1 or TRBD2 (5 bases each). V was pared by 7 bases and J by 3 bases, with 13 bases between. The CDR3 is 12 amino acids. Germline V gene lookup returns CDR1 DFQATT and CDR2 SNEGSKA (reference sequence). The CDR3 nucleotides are TGCAGTGGAGACGGGGACGGCTACGAGCAGTACTTC. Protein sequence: CSGDGDGYEQYF.

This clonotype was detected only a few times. In DNA, the CDR3 is TGTGCCAGTACCCCCAAGGACGGGTATAGCAATCAGCCCCAGCATTTT. It specifies CASTPKDGYSNQPQHF. The chain uses TRBV19 and TRBJ1-5; D gene uncertain. The CDR3 sequence is 16 residues long. Trimming pared 7 bases from V and 0 bases from J, leaving 16 bases between. Germline loops: CDR1 LNHDA, CDR2 SQIVND (reference sequence).

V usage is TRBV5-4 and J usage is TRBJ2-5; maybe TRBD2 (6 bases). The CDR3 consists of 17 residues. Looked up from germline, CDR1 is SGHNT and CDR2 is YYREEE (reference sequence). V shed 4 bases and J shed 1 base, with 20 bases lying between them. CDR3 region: CASSPRSGGTAQETQYF. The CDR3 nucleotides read TGTGCCAGCAGCCCCAGATCCGGAGGGACGGCCCAAGAGACCCAGTACTTC.

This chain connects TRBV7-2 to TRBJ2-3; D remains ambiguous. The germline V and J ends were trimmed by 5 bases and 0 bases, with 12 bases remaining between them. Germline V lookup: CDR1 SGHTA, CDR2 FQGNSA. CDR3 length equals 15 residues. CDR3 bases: TGTGCCAGCAGCCGGCAGCGCGTTAGCACAGATACGCAGTATTTT. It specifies CASSRQRVSTDTQYF.

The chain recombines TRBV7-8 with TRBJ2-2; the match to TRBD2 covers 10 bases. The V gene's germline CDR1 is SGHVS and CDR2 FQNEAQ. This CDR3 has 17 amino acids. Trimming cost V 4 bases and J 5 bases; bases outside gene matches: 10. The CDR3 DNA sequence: TGTGCCAGCAGCTCGAGGGCTAGCGGGAGTTTTACCGGGGAGCTGTTTTTT. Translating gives CASSSRASGSFTGELFF. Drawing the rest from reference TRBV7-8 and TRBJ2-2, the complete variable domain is GAGVSQSPRYKVAKRGQDVALRCDPISGHVSLFWYQQALGQGPEFLTYFQNEAQLDKSGLPSDRFFAERPEGSVSTLKIQRTQQEDSAVYLCASSSRASGSFTGELFFGEGSRLTVL.

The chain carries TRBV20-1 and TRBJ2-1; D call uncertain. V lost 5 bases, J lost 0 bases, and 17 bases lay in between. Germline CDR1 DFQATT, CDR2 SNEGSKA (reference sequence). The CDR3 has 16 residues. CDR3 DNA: TGCAGTGCTCAAATGGGTGCTGCTATCTCCTACAATGAGCAGTTCTTC. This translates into CSAQMGAAISYNEQFF.

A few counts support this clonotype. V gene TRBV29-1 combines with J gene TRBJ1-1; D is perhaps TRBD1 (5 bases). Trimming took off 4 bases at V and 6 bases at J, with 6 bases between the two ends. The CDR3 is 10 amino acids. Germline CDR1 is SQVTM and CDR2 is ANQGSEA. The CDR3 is CSVGGAEAFF. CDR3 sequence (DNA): TGCAGCGTTGGGGGGGCTGAAGCTTTCTTT.